Presented here are 7 T cell receptor beta chains from one specimen sequenced in a study of breast tumors, draining lymph nodes, adjacent tissues. Breast cancer patients provided tissue from their axillary draining lymph nodes. TCRdb ran MiXCR on the multiplex PCR reads and lists one entry per CDR3 protein. The data hold 85,000 to 120,000 distinct CDR3 sequences, with about 31% observed a single time. The sample was axillary lymph node tissue. The receptors originated from a female donor with breast cancer. Some clones in this sample may be carry-over from other donors' samples.

This chain uses TRBV15 with TRBJ2-4; 7 positions agree with TRBD1. There are 16 residues in the CDR3. The ends lost 5 bases at V and 12 bases at J; junction bases unmatched: 19. Germline V gene data show CDR1 as LNHNV and CDR2 as YYDKDF (reference sequence). CDR3 loop: CATSGGRQGPRVSQYF. In DNA form, the CDR3 reads TGTGCCACCAGCGGGGGCCGACAGGGACCGCGGGTGAGTCAGTACTTC.

This clonotype was recorded many times. The CDR3 DNA reads as TGTGCCAGCAGTTACGCGGGAGGAAACTATGGCTACACCTTC. Its translation is CASSYAGGNYGYTF. This chain uses TRBV6-2 or TRBV6-3 with TRBJ1-2; D gene ambiguous. Germline-derived CDR1 and CDR2 are MNHEY and SVGEGT. V gave up 2 bases and J gave up 2 bases, with 9 bases separating them. This CDR3 has 14 residues.

The genes are TRBV4-3 and TRBJ2-5; D is unclear. The V end lost 1 base, the J end lost 5 bases, and 11 bases lay between the germline ends. CDR1 is LGHNA, CDR2 YSLEER, per germline. The CDR3 runs to 14 residues. CDR3 in DNA: TGCGCCAGCAGCCAAGGGACGTCTCCCGAGACCCAGTACTTC. Translating it yields CASSQGTSPETQYF.

The CDR3 here is CASSLDRTSGGTDTQYF. The CDR3 DNA reads TGTGCCAGCAGCTTAGACAGGACTAGCGGGGGCACAGATACGCAGTATTTT. The rearrangement links TRBV11-3 to TRBJ2-3; TRBD2 matches at 12 bases. The V gene's germline CDR1 is SGHNT and CDR2 YENEEA. Germline trimming cut 0 bases from V and 1 base from J; bases unmatched to any gene: 2. CDR3 size: 17 residues.

In the case of this clonotype: This may arise from a read error, as a much more abundant clone is one base away. The chain has TRBV20-1 and TRBJ1-2; D remains ambiguous. The CDR3 covers 12 residues. CDR1 and CDR2 from the germline V gene are DFQATT and SNEGSKA (reference sequence). The CDR3 region is CSARLRYYGSTF. The DNA of the CDR3 is TGCAGTGCAAGGTTACGCTACTATGGCTCCACCTTC.

This clonotype was recorded at least ten times. Just one base apart from a much larger clone, this may be a read error. This sequence joins TRBV19 and TRBJ1-6; 7 bases line up with TRBD1. This CDR3 is 18 amino acids long. Germline lookup yields CDR1 LNHDA and CDR2 SQIVND (reference sequence). CDR3 DNA: TGTGCCAGTAGAGGCACCGGAAGGGGGCGTTATCGAAATTCACCCCCCCACTTT. This sequence encodes CASRGTGRGRYRNSPPHF.

In its sample, this clonotype was seen many times. The rearrangement links TRBV28 to TRBJ1-4, with a weak D call TRBD1 (5 bases). The CDR3 spans 14 residues. The V end was cut by 6 bases, the J end by 8 bases, with 16 bases between. Germline CDR1 reads MDHEN; CDR2 reads SYDVKM. In DNA, the CDR3 is TGTGCCAGCAGCCCCGGAGGGGCGCGAGAAAAACTGTTTTTT. Protein: CASSPGGAREKLFF.